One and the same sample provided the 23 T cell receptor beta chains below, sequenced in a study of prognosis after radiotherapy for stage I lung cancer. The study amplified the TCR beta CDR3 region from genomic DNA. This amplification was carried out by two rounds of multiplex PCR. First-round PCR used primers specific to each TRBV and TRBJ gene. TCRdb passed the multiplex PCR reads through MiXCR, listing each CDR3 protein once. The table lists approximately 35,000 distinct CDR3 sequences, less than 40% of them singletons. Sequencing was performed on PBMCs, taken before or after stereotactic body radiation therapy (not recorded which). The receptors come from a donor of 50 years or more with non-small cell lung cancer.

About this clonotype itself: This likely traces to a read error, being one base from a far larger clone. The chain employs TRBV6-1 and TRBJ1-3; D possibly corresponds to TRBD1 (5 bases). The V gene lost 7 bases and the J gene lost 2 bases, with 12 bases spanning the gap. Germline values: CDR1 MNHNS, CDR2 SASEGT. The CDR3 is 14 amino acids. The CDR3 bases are TGTGCCAGCATTTACGGGGGTGCTGGAAACACCATATATTTT. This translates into CASIYGGAGNTIYF.

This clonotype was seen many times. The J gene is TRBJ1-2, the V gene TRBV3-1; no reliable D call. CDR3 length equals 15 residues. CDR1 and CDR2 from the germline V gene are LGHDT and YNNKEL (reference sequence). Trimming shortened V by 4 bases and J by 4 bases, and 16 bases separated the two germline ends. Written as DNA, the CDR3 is TGTGCCAGCAGCCCCCTAGGGATCTCGGGCTATGGCTACACCTTC. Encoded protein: CASSPLGISGYGYTF.

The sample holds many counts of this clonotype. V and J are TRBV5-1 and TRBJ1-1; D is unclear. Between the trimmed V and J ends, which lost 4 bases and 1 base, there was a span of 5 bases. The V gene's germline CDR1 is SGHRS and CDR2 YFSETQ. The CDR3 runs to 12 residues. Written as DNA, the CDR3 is TGCGCCAGCAGCGCAGGGAACACTGAAGCTTTCTTT. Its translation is CASSAGNTEAFF. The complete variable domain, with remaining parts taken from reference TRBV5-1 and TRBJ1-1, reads KAGVTQTPRYLIKTRGQQVTLSCSPISGHRSVSWYQQTPGQGLQFLFEYFSETQRNKGNFPGRFSGRQFSNSRSEMNVSTLELGDSALYLCASSAGNTEAFFGQGTRLTVV.

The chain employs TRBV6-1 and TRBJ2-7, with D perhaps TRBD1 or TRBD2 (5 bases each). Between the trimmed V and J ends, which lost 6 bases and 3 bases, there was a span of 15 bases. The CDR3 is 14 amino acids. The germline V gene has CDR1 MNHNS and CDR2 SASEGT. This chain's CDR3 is CASSPSGGFYEQYF. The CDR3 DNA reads TGTGCCAGCAGCCCATCTGGGGGATTCTACGAGCAGTACTTC.

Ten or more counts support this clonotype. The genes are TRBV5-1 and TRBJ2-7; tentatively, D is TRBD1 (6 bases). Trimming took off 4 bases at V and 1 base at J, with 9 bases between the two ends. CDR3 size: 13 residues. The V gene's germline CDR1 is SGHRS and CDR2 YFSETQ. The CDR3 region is CASSPDSSYEQYF. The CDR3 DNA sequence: TGCGCCAGCAGCCCGGACAGTTCCTACGAGCAGTACTTC.

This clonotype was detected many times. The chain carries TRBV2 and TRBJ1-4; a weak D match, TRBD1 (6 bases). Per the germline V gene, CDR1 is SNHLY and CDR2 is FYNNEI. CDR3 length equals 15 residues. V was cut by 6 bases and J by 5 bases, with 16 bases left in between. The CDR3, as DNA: TGTGCCAGCAGGCCCTGGAAGGGGGGAAATGAAAAACTGTTTTTT. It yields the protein CASRPWKGGNEKLFF.

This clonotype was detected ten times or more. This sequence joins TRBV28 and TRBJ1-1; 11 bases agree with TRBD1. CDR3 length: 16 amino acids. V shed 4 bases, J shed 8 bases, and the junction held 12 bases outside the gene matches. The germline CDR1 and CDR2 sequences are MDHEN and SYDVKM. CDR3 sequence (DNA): TGTGCCAGCAGTTCCCCTCGGACAGGGGGCCTTCGCGAAGCTTTCTTT. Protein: CASSSPRTGGLREAFF.

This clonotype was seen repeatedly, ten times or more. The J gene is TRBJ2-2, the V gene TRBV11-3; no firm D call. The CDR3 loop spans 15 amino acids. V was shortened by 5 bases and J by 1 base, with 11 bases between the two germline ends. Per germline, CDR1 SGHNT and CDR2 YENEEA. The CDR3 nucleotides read TGTGCCAGCAGCACCTCCACGGGGAACACCGGGGAGCTGTTTTTT. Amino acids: CASSTSTGNTGELFF.

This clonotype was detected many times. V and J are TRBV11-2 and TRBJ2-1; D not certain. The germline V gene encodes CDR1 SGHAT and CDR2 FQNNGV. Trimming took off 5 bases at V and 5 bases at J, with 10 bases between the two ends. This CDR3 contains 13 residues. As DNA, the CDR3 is TGTGCCAGCAGCACACAAGAAAACAATGAGCAGTTCTTC. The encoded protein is CASSTQENNEQFF.

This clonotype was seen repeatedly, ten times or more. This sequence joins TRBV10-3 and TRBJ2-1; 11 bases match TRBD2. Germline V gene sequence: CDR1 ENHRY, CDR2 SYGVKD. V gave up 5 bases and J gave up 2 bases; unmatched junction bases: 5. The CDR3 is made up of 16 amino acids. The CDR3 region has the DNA TGTGCCATCAGTCGGACTAGCGGGTACCCCTACAATGAGCAGTTCTTC. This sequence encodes CAISRTSGYPYNEQFF.

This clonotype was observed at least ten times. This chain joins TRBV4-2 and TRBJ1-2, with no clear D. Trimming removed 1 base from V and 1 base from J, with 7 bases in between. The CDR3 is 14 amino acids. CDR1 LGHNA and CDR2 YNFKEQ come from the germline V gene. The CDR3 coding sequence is TGTGCCAGCAGCCAAGCGCGGGTTAACTATGGCTACACCTTC. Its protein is CASSQARVNYGYTF.

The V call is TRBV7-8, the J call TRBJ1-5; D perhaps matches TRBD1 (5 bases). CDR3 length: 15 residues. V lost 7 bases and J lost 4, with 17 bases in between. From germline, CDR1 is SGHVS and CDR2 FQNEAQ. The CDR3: CASTPSPDRNQPQHF. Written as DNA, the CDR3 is TGTGCCAGCACCCCTTCCCCCGACAGAAATCAGCCCCAGCATTTT.

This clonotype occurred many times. DNA for the CDR3: TGCAGTGCTAGGGTGCTAGCGAGGAATACGCAGTATTTT. It specifies CSARVLARNTQYF. The chain links TRBV20-1 to TRBJ2-3; D possibly corresponds to TRBD2 (6 bases). The CDR3 is made up of 13 amino acids. Germline CDR1 and CDR2: DFQATT and SNEGSKA (reference sequence). The ends were cut back, 3 bases at V and 7 bases at J, with 14 bases in the middle.

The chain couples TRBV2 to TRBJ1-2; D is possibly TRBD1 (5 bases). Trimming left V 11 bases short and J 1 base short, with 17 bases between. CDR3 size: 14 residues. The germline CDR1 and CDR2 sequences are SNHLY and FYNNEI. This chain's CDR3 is CAEVWGGLNYGYTF. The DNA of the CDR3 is TGTGCCGAGGTATGGGGGGGACTTAACTATGGCTACACCTTC. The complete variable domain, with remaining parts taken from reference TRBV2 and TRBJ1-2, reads EPEVTQTPSHQVTQMGQEVILRCVPISNHLYFYWYRQILGQKVEFLVSFYNNEISEKSEIFDDQFSVERPDGSNFTLKIRSTKLEDSAMYFCAEVWGGLNYGYTFGSGTRLTVV.

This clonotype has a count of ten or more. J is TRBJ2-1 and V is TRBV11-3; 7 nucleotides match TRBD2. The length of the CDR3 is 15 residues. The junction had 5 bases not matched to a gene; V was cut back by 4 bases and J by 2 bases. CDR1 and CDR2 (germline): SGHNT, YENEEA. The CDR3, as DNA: TGTGCCAGCAGCTCCGAGCGGGGCCCCTACAATGAGCAGTTCTTC. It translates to CASSSERGPYNEQFF.

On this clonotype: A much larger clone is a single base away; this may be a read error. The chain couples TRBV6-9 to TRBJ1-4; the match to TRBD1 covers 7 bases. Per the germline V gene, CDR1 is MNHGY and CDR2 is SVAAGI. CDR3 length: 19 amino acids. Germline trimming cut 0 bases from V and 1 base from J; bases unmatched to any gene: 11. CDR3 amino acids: CASSYSTGAMVLTNEKLFF. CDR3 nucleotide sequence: TGTGCCAGCAGTTATTCCACAGGGGCAATGGTCTTAACTAATGAAAAACTGTTTTTT.

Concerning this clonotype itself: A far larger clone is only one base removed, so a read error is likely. The CDR3 sequence: CASSLIQAGNEHFF. In DNA form, the CDR3 reads TGTGCCAGCAGTTTGATACAGGCGGGTAATGAGCATTTCTTC. The chain couples TRBV28 to TRBJ2-4, with D perhaps assigned TRBD1 or TRBD2 (5 bases each). The germline V gene has CDR1 MDHEN and CDR2 SYDVKM. The CDR3 sequence is 14 residues long.

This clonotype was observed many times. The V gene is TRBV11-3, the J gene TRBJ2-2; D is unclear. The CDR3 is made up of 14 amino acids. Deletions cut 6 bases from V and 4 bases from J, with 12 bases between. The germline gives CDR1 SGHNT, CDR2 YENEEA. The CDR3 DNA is TGTGCCAGCAGTGTTCTGGCGTCCACCGGGGAGCTGTTTTTT. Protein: CASSVLASTGELFF.

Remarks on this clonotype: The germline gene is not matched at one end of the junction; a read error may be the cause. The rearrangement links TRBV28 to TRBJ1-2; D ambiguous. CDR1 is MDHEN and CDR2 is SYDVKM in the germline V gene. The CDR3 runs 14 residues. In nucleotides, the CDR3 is TGTTCCAGCAGTATATCGGCCGGTAACTATGGCTACACCTTC. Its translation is CSSSISAGNYGYTF.

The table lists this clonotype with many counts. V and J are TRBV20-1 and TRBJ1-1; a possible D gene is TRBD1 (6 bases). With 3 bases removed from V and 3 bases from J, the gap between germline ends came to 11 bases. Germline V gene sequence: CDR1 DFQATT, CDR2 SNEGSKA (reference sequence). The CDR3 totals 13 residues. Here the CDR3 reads CSASLDSHTEAFF. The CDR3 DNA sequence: TGCAGTGCTAGCCTGGACAGCCACACTGAAGCTTTCTTT.

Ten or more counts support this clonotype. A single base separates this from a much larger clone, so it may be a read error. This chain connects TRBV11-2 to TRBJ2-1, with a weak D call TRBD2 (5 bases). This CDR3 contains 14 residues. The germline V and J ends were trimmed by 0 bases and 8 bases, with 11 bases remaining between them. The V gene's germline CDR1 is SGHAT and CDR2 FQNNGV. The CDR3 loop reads CASSLDWSGDEQFF. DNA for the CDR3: TGTGCCAGCAGCTTAGATTGGAGCGGCGATGAGCAGTTCTTC.

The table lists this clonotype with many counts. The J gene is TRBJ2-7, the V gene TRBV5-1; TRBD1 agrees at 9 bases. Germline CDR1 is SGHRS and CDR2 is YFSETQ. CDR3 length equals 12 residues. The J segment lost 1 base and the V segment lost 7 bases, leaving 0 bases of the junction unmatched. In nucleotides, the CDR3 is TGCGCCAGCGGGACAGGGTCCTACGAGCAGTACTTC. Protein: CASGTGSYEQYF. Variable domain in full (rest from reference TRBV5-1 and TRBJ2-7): KAGVTQTPRYLIKTRGQQVTLSCSPISGHRSVSWYQQTPGQGLQFLFEYFSETQRNKGNFPGRFSGRQFSNSRSEMNVSTLELGDSALYLCASGTGSYEQYFGPGTRLTVT.

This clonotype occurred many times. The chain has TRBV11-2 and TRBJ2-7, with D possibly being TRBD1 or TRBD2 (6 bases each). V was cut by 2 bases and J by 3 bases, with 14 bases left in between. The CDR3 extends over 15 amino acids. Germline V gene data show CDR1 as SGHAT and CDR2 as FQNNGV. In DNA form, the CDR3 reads TGTGCCAGCAGCTTATCCGGGGGCAGAAACTACGAGCAGTACTTC. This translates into CASSLSGGRNYEQYF.